The 9 T cell receptor beta chains presented below share a single source sample, sequenced in a study of blood T cell repertoires in COVID-19. Sequencing was performed with immunoSEQ multiplex PCR; in TCRdb, only in-frame clones are kept and a portion is missing. The repertoire includes tens of thousands of clones, 85% of them detected once, and 15% to 20% sits in the top ten. The sequencing input was peripheral blood. The origin of the receptors is a human donor in a cohort sampled during active COVID-19.

The chain uses TRBV6-5 and TRBJ2-7; 9 nucleotides match TRBD1. There are 14 residues in the CDR3. Looked up from germline, CDR1 is MNHEY and CDR2 is SVGAGI. V lost 2 bases to trimming and J lost 6 bases; unmatched junction nucleotides: 5. Written as DNA, the CDR3 is TGTGCCAGCAGTTACGGACAGGGGCCTGGCGAGCAGTACTTC. It specifies CASSYGQGPGEQYF.

The chain links TRBV6-5 to TRBJ1-5; no definite D call. Trimming pared 5 bases from V and 2 bases from J, leaving 7 bases between. Germline CDR1 MNHEY, CDR2 SVGAGI. This CDR3 has 13 residues. For the CDR3, the DNA is TGTGCCAGCAGTACACAGCGCAATCAGCCCCAGCATTTT. Translating gives CASSTQRNQPQHF.

The J gene is TRBJ2-5, the V gene TRBV6-5; D remains unclear. Trimming removed 3 bases from V and 5 bases from J, with 19 bases in between. The CDR3 is 16 amino acids. Germline CDR1 and CDR2: MNHEY and SVGAGI. The CDR3 coding sequence is TGTGCCAGCAGTTATTCACGTGGAGTTGGCTCGGAGACCCAGTACTTC. Residues: CASSYSRGVGSETQYF.

This clone appeared a few times. This sequence joins TRBV18 and TRBJ2-7; 9 bases match TRBD1. Losses at the gene ends were 3 bases for V and 3 bases for J; bases not matched to a gene: 6. This CDR3 contains 15 residues. Germline V gene data show CDR1 as KGHSH and CDR2 as LQKENI. CDR3 coding DNA: TGTGCCAGCTCACCTCCGGGACAGGGATTCTACGAGCAGTACTTC. Its protein product is CASSPPGQGFYEQYF.

The gene calls are TRBV6-5 and TRBJ1-1; tentatively, D is TRBD1 (5 bases). CDR3 length: 14 residues. Trimming left V 2 bases short and J 5 bases short, with 12 bases between. Germline assignment: CDR1 MNHEY and CDR2 SVGAGI. The CDR3 DNA sequence: TGTGCCAGCAGTTACGGAACCGGGGGGACTGAAGCTTTCTTT. This translates into CASSYGTGGTEAFF.

V and J are TRBV3-1 (or the pseudogene TRBV3-2) and TRBJ1-5; 9 nucleotides align to TRBD1. CDR3 length: 17 residues. V gave up 4 bases and J gave up 1 base; unmatched junction bases: 8. Germline V gene data show CDR1 as LGHDT and CDR2 as YNNKEL (reference sequence). The DNA of the CDR3 is TGTGCCAGCAGCCTGCGTACCGGGACAGGGAGCAATCAGCCCCAGCATTTT. It codes for CASSLRTGTGSNQPQHF.

This chain connects TRBV7-2 to TRBJ2-1, with 7 bases identical to TRBD2. After removal of 7 bases from V and 10 bases from J, the junction contained 13 bases not matched to a gene. Germline V gene data show CDR1 as SGHTA and CDR2 as FQGNSA. The CDR3 loop spans 14 amino acids. Written as DNA, the CDR3 is TGTGCCAGCACTCTCATGGACCGTAGCGGGGAGCAGTTCTTC. This translates into CASTLMDRSGEQFF.

The count of this clone is one. V gene TRBV28 combines with J gene TRBJ1-1; D is uncertain. The length of the CDR3 is 13 residues. CDR1 is MDHEN and CDR2 is SYDVKM in the germline V gene. V was pared by 6 bases and J by 4 bases, with 12 bases between. The CDR3 DNA follows: TGTGCCAGCAGCAGAACAAGCGGCACTGAAGCTTTCTTT. Residues: CASSRTSGTEAFF.

The V and J genes are TRBV6-5 and TRBJ1-5; unclear D gene. The V end was cut by 2 bases, the J end by 4 bases, with 6 bases between. Germline lookup yields CDR1 MNHEY and CDR2 SVGAGI. The length of the CDR3 is 13 residues. The chain's CDR3 is CASSYRGNQPQHF. The CDR3, as DNA: TGTGCCAGCAGTTACCGAGGTAATCAGCCCCAGCATTTT.